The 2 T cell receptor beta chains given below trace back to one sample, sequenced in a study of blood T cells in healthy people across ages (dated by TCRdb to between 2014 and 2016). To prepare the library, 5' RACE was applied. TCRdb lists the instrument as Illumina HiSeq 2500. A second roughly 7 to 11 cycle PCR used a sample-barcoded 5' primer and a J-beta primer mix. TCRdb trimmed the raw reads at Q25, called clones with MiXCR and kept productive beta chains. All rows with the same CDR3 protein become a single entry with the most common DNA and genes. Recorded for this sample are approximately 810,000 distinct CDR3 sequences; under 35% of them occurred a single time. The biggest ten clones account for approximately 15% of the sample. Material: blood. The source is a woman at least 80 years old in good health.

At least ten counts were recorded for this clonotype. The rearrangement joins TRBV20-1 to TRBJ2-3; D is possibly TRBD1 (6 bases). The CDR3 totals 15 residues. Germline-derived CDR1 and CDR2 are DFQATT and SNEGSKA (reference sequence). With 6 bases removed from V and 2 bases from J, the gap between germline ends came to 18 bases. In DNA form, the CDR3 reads TGCAGTGCACTAAGCAGGGGAAAGGCCACAGATACGCAGTATTTT. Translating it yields CSALSRGKATDTQYF.

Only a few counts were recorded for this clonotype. The CDR3 is CSARQTGYSNQPQHF. CDR3 sequence (DNA): TGCAGTGCTAGACAGACAGGGTATAGCAATCAGCCCCAGCATTTT. J is TRBJ1-5 and V is TRBV20-1; 7 nucleotides match TRBD1. This CDR3 region has 15 residues. Germline CDR1 reads DFQATT; CDR2 reads SNEGSKA (reference sequence). Trimming at V came to 2 bases and at J to 0 bases, leaving 4 bases not matched to a gene.